This T cell receptor (beta chain) was captured in a study of shared clonotypes between healthy human individuals. Findings of the study overall: Rarefaction curves obtained for sorted subsets showed sequencing incomplete despite large depth. About 5% of naive CD4 clonotypes were shared across a few donors.

Points on this clone: The target antigen is unknown.

Assay used: immunoSEQ multiplex PCR; TCRdb lists only in-frame clones, some missing. The repertoire has about 700,000 clones, about 90% of them found once; the top ten carry 24%. There are 11 residues in the CDR3. V was clipped by 5 bases and J by 5 bases, with 4 bases between them. The germline gives CDR1 PRHDT, CDR2 FYEKMQ (reference sequence). Positive CCR7 selection of CD45RO-negative cells yielded the naive CD8 cells, and terminally differentiated effector memory CD45RA+ cells were excluded. V is TRBV13 and J is TRBJ2-1; D is ambiguous. Sequenced material: naive CD8+ T cells sorted from blood. This receptor was obtained from a man aged 25-45 years in good health. CDR3 residues: CASSDNNEQFF. CDR3 in DNA: TGTGCCAGCAGCGACAACAATGAGCAGTTCTTC.